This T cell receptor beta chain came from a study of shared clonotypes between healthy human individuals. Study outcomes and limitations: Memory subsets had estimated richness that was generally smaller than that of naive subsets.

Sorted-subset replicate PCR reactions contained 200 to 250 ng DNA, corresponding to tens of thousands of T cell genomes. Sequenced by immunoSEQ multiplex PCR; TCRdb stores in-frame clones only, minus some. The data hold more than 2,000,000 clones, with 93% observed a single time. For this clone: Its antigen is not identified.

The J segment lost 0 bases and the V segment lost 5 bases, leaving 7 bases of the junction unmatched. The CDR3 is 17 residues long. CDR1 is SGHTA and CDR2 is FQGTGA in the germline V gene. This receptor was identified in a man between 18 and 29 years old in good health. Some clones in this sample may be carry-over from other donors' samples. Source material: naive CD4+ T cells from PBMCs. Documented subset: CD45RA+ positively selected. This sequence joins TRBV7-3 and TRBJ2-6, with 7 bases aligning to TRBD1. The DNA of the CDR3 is TGTGCCAGCAGCAAGGGACAGTCTTTCTCTGGGGCCAACGTCCTGACTTTC. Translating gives CASSKGQSFSGANVLTF.